The clone carrying this T cell receptor beta chain was seen many times. The CDR3 contains 20 residues. Per germline, CDR1 MNHEY and CDR2 SMNVEV (reference sequence). V lost 2 bases, J lost 3 bases, and 9 bases stayed unmatched. This specimen belongs to a study of T-cell reconstitution after alpha-beta-depleted transplantation in children. Preparation of the TCRbeta library was carried out with unique molecular identifiers. One entry per CDR3 protein results from TCRdb running MiXCR on the PCR reads. This sample has about 240,000 distinct CDR3 sequences; about 12% occur once, and the top ten carry 2% to 3%.

The TCR comes from a human donor who donated a stem cell graft to a child with acute lymphoblastic leukemia. V usage is TRBV27 and J usage is TRBJ2-2; the match to TRBD2 covers 16 bases. The material sequenced was PBMCs from the stem cell graft donor, taken from the stem cell graft. The CDR3: CASSLQIPGTSGRDTGELFF. The CDR3, as DNA: TGTGCCAGCAGTTTACAAATCCCGGGGACTAGCGGGAGGGACACCGGGGAGCTGTTTTTT.